The present entry profiles one TCR beta chain with its context. What it binds is unknown. Among all donors, each was a healthy Caucasian. This sample stems from a study of identical twins. Study findings and constraints: Models underestimated TCR alpha sharing (out-of-frame) in monozygotic twins. With abundant cord blood beta clonotypes, insertions were fewer; memory repertoires showed no such pattern.

This CDR3 has 15 amino acids. V was cut by 4 bases and J by 2 bases, with 11 bases left in between. CDR1 and CDR2 from the germline V gene are MNHEY and SVGEGT. MiXCR was run by TCRdb on the 5' RACE reads, yielding one entry per CDR3 protein. The sample contains around 1.7 million distinct CDR3 sequences, roughly 35% of which appear only once. The V and J genes are TRBV6-2 or TRBV6-3 and TRBJ2-2, with a tentative D call TRBD1 (7 bases). Sequenced sample: cord blood. This sequence originates from a newborn girl in good health. The CDR3 DNA follows: TGTGCCAGCAGTTGGACAGGACTAAACACCGGGGAGCTGTTTTTT. This translates into CASSWTGLNTGELFF.